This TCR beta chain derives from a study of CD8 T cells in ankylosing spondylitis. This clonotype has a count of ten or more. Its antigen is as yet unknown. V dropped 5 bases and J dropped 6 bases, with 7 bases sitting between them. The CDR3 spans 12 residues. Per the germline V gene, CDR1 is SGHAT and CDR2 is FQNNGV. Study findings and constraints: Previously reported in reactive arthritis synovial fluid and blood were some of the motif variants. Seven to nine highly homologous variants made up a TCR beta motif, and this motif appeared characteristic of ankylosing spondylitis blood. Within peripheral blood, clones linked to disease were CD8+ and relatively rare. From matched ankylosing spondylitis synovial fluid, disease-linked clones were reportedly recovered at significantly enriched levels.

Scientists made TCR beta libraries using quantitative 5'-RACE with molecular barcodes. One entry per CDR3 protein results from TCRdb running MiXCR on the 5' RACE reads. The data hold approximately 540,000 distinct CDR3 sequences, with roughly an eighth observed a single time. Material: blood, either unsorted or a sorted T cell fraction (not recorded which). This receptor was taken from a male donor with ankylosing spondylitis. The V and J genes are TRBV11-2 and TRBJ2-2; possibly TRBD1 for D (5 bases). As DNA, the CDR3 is TGTGCCAGCAGCCCCAGGGCCGGGGAGCTGTTTTTT. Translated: CASSPRAGELFF. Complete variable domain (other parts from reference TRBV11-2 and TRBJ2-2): EAGVAQSPRYKIIEKRQSVAFWCNPISGHATLYWYQQILGQGPKLLIQFQNNGVVDDSQLPKDRFSAERLKGVDSTLKIQPAKLEDSAVYLCASSPRAGELFFGEGSRLTVL.